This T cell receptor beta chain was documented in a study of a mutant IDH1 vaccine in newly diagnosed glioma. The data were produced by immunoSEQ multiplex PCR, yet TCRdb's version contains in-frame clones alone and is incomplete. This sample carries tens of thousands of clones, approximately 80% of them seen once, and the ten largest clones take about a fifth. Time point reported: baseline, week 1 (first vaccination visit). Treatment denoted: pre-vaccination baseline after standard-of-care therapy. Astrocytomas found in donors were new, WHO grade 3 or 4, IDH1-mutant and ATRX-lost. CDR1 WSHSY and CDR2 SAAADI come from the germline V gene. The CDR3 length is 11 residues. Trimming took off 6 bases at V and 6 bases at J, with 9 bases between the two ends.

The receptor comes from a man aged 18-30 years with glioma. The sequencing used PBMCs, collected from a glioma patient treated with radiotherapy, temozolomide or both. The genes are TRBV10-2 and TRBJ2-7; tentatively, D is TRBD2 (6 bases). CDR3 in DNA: TGCGCCAGCAGCCCCGGGGGCGAGCAGTACTTC. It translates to CASSPGGEQYF.